The following is a T cell receptor beta chain sequence with its context. Measured with immunoSEQ multiplex PCR; TCRdb has only the in-frame clones, and not every one. The sample yields 45,000 to 60,000 clones, about 90% seen once. This sample is drawn from a study of technical replicates of blood from several donors. Germline V gives CDR1 ENHRY, CDR2 SYGVKD. The junction had 8 bases not matched to a gene; V was cut back by 5 bases and J by 4 bases. The CDR3 sequence is 15 residues long. The receptor's source is a human donor in good health. Some clones in this sample may be carry-over from other donors' samples. This rearrangement joins TRBV10-3 to TRBJ2-1, with 7 nucleotides matching TRBD2. The sequencing sample was made of PBMCs. Here the CDR3 DNA reads TGTGCCATCAGTCAAAGGGACTACCCTTACAATGAGCAGTTCTTC. It yields the protein CAISQRDYPYNEQFF.